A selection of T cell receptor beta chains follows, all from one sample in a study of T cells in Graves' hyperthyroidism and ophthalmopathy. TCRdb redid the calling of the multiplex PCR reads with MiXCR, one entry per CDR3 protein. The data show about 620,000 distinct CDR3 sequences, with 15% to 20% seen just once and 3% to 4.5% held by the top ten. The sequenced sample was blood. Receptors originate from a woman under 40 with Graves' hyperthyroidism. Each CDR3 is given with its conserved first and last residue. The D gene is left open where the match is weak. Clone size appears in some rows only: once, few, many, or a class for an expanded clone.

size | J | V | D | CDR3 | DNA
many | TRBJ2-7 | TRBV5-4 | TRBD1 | CASSQTDRDYEQYF | TGTGCCAGCAGCCAAACGGACAGGGACTACGAGCAGTACTTC
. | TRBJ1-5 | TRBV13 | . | CASSLGGADNQPQHF | TGTGCCAGCAGCTTAGGAGGGGCAGACAATCAGCCCCAGCATTTT
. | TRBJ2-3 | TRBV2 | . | CARQASDSTDTQYF | TGTGCCAGGCAGGCTAGCGATAGCACAGATACGCAGTATTTT
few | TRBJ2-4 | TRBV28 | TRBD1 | CASSSTKGAPSGVRTKNIQYF | TGTGCCAGCAGTTCAACTAAGGGGGCCCCATCCGGAGTTAGGACTAAAAACATTCAGTACTTC
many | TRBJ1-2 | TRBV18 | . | CASSPPVGGYTF | TGTGCCAGCTCACCACCGGTGGGAGGCTACACCTTC
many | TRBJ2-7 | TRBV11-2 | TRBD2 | CASSFGGAGEQYF | TGTGCCAGCAGCTTCGGGGGGGCGGGGGAGCAGTACTTC
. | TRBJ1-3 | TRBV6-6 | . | CASSYFDISGNTIYF | TGTGCCAGCAGTTACTTCGACATATCTGGAAACACCATATATTTT
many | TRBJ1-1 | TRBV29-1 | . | CSVAGTLENTEAFF | TGCAGCGTTGCCGGGACACTTGAGAACACTGAAGCTTTCTTT
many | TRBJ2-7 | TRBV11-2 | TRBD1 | CASSLRGTGTAYEQYF | TGTGCCAGCAGCTTGAGGGGGACCGGGACAGCCTACGAGCAGTACTTC
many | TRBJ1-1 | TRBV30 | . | CAWSGSPGANTEAFF | TGTGCCTGGAGTGGGAGCCCCGGGGCCAACACTGAAGCTTTCTTT
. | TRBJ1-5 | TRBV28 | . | CASSFVQGNQPQHF | TGTGCCAGCAGTTTTGTCCAGGGCAATCAGCCCCAGCATTTT
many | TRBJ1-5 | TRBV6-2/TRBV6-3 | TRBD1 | CASSSQGAYQPQHF | TGTGCCAGCAGTTCACAGGGGGCTTATCAGCCCCAGCATTTT
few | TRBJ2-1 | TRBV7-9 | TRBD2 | CASSLPGLAGARYNEQFF | TGTGCCAGCAGCTTACCGGGACTAGCGGGAGCGAGATACAATGAGCAGTTCTTC
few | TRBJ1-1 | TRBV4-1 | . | CASSQGTNGMTEAFF | TGCGCCAGCAGCCAAGGGACGAACGGGATGACTGAAGCTTTCTTT
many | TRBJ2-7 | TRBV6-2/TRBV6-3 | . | CASSYSRDSQITYEQYF | TGTGCCAGCAGTTACTCCCGGGACTCCCAGATTACCTACGAGCAGTACTTC
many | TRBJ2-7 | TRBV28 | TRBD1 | CASSRPGTGRNEQYF | TGTGCCAGCAGTCGACCTGGGACAGGGCGGAACGAGCAGTACTTC
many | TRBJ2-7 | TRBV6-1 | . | CASKEGHSSYEQYF | TGTGCCAGCAAGGAAGGTCACAGCTCCTACGAGCAGTACTTC
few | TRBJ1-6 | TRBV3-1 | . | CASSQDSGDNSPLHF | TGTGCCAGCAGCCAAGATTCAGGGGATAATTCACCCCTCCACTTT
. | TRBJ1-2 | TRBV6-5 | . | CASRILTEQGMGYGYTF | TGTGCCAGCCGTATACTTACCGAACAGGGAATGGGGTATGGCTACACCTTC
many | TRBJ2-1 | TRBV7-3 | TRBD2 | CASSLQASGSSYNEQFF | TGTGCCAGCAGCTTACAGGCTAGCGGGAGCTCCTACAATGAGCAGTTCTTC
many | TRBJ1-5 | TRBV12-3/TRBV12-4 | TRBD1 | CASSPTGVGNQPQHF | TGTGCCAGCAGTCCCACAGGGGTGGGCAATCAGCCCCAGCATTTT
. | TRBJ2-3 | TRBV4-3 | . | CASSQSFVRERQHSGDTQYF | TGCGCCAGCAGCCAATCGTTCGTCCGGGAGAGGCAACATTCCGGAGATACGCAGTATTTT
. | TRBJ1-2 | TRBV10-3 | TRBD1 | CAISEATTGKRVFGYTF | TGTGCCATCAGTGAGGCCACGACAGGGAAAAGGGTCTTTGGCTACACCTTC
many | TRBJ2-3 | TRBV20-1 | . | CSARASGSTDTQYF | TGCAGTGCTAGAGCGAGCGGGAGCACAGATACGCAGTATTTT
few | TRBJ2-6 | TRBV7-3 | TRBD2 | CASSPSGTSAIWANVLTF | TGTGCCAGCAGCCCTAGTGGGACTAGTGCGATTTGGGCCAACGTCCTGACTTTC
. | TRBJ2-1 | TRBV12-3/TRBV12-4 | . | CASTARPALGNEQFF | TGTGCCAGCACCGCGCGGCCAGCACTCGGCAATGAGCAGTTCTTC
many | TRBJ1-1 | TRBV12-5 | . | CASGLWGTEAFF | TGTGCTAGTGGTTTATGGGGTACTGAAGCTTTCTTT
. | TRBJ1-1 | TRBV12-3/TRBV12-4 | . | CASSVSIYEAFF | TGTGCCAGCAGCGTCAGTATTTATGAAGCTTTCTTT
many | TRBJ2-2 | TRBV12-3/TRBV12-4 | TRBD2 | CASSPREGGPGNGELFF | TGTGCCAGCAGCCCTCGGGAGGGAGGGCCGGGCAACGGGGAGCTGTTTTTT
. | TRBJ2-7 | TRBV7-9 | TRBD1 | CASSLGTGGVYEQYF | TGTGCCAGCAGCTTAGGAACAGGGGGCGTCTACGAGCAGTACTTC
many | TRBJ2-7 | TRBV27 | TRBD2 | CASSPPPSGVYEQYF | TGTGCCAGCAGTCCACCCCCTAGCGGGGTCTACGAGCAGTACTTC
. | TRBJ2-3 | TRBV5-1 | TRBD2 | CASRSKREGLDTQYF | TGCGCCAGCAGGAGTAAGCGGGAGGGCCTTGATACGCAGTATTTT
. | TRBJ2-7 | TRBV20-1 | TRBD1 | CSANGLTGVEQYF | TGCAGTGCCAACGGTCTTACAGGGGTCGAGCAGTACTTC
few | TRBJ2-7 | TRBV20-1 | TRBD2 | CSANPSGRVSSYEQYF | TGCAGTGCTAATCCTAGCGGGAGAGTAAGCTCCTACGAGCAGTACTTC
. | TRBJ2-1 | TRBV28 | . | CASSSRRASEQFF | TGTGCCAGCAGCTCCCGGAGGGCGAGTGAGCAGTTCTTC
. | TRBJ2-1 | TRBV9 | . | CASSVGVSSYNEQFF | TGTGCCAGCAGCGTTGGGGTTAGCTCCTACAATGAGCAGTTCTTC
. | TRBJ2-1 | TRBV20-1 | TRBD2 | CSKPGTSGRNDQFF | TGCAGTAAACCCGGGACTAGCGGGAGAAATGATCAGTTCTTC
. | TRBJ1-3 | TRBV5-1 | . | CASSSGDTIYF | TGCGCCAGCAGCTCTGGAGACACCATATATTTT
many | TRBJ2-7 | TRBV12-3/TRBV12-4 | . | CASRQGIAAHEQYF | TGTGCCAGCAGGCAGGGGATAGCGGCCCACGAGCAGTACTTC
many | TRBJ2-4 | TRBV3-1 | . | CASSQWGTVGNIQYF | TGTGCCAGCAGCCAATGGGGGACTGTTGGAAACATTCAGTACTTC
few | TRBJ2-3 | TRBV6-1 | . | CASSEAHWDTQYF | TGTGCCAGCAGTGAAGCGCACTGGGATACGCAGTATTTT
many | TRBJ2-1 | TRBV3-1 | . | CASSQQRGSYNEQFF | TGTGCCAGCAGCCAACAGCGCGGCTCCTACAATGAGCAGTTCTTC
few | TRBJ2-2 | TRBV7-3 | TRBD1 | CASSLRAGGTAGELFF | TGTGCCAGCAGCTTAAGGGCAGGGGGAACTGCCGGGGAGCTGTTTTTT
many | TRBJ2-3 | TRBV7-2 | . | CASTPTWGTQYF | TGTGCCAGCACCCCTACGTGGGGTACGCAGTATTTT
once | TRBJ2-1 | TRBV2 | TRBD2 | CASSSPGIGAGTYYNEQFF | TGTGCCAGCAGCTCGCCGGGGATAGGAGCGGGAACCTACTACAATGAGCAGTTCTTC
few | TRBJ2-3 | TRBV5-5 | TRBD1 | CASRHLRTGLTDTQYF | TGTGCCAGCAGGCATCTCAGGACAGGGCTCACAGATACGCAGTATTTT
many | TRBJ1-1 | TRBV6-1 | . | CASKGEGNTEAFF | TGTGCCAGCAAGGGGGAGGGGAACACTGAAGCTTTCTTT
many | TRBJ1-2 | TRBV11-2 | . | CASSSGLLYGYTF | TGTGCCAGCAGCTCGGGACTTCTCTATGGCTACACCTTC
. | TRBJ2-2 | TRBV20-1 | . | CSARNPRQNTGELFF | TGCAGTGCTAGAAACCCTAGACAGAACACCGGGGAGCTGTTTTTT
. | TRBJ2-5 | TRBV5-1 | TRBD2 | CASSRGLAKEETQYF | TGCGCCAGCAGTCGAGGACTAGCTAAGGAAGAGACCCAGTACTTC
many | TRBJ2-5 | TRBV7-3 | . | CASSLTQGPQYF | TGTGCCAGCAGCTTAACCCAGGGTCCCCAGTACTTC
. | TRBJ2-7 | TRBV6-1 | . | CASRPGTGLSYEQYF | TGTGCCAGCAGACCCGGGACGGGACTCTCCTACGAGCAGTACTTC
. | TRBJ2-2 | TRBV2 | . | CGGLEDTGELFF | TGTGGGGGGTTGGAGGACACCGGGGAGCTGTTTTTT
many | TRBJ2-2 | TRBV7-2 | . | CASSLVGLAITGELFF | TGTGCCAGCAGCTTAGTAGGGCTAGCCATCACCGGGGAGCTGTTTTTT
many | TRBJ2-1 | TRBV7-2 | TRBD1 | CASSQQGANINEQFF | TGTGCCAGCAGCCAGCAGGGGGCTAATATCAATGAGCAGTTCTTC
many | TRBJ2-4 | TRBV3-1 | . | CASSQGAPGDIQYF | TGTGCCAGCAGCCAAGGGGCCCCTGGTGACATTCAGTACTTC
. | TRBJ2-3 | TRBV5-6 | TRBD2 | CASRFLADITDTQYF | TGTGCCAGCAGGTTTCTAGCGGACATCACAGATACGCAGTATTTT
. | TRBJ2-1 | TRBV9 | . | CASSRGGADWYNEQFF | TGTGCCAGCAGCCGAGGGGGGGCTGACTGGTACAATGAGCAGTTCTTC
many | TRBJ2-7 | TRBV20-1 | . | CSARARVADEQYF | TGCAGTGCTAGAGCTAGAGTTGCGGACGAGCAGTACTTC